This TCR beta chain is drawn from a study of blood T cells in healthy people across ages. Whole-study results and caveats: One million T cells yielded diversity estimates that were considered underestimates.

Concerning this clonotype: Antigen: not known.

It was with a sample-barcoded 5' primer and a J-beta primer mix that a second PCR of roughly 7 to 12 cycles was run. TCRdb ran MiXCR on the 5' RACE reads and lists one entry per CDR3 protein. The repertoire holds more than 650,000 distinct CDR3 sequences, with roughly 26% as singletons. J was trimmed by 5 bases and V by 3 bases; bases with no gene match: 15. The germline CDR1 and CDR2 sequences are KGHSH and LQKENI. The CDR3 sequence is 17 residues long. Separately, the same data were catalogued under a study of T cells of mothers and their children. That paper states: Biologically related mothers and children overlapped slightly more than unrelated pairs, a non-significant difference.

The chain joins TRBV18 to TRBJ1-1; the match to TRBD1 covers 7 bases. The sequenced sample was blood. This receptor was taken from a boy aged 5-17 years in good health. The DNA of the CDR3 is TGTGCCAGCTCACCGCCGGGGACAGCCCCCAAAGGGACTGAAGCTTTCTTT. Encoded protein: CASSPPGTAPKGTEAFF.